These 3 T cell receptor beta chains share one sample of origin, sequenced in a study of blood T cell repertoires in COVID-19 (dated by TCRdb to 2018 to 2020). Receptor amplification or capture employed the immunoSEQ multiplex PCR assay. TCRdb provides this immuneACCESS table in a form limited to in-frame rearrangements. Some clones are lacking; in checked studies, under half of them reflect an unresolved V gene, and why the rest are absent is not known. Here the sample has 240,000 or so clones; about four fifths occur a single time. Approximately 9.6% of the sample lies in the top ten. The source material was peripheral blood. The receptors stem from a woman of 80 years or more with acute or convalescent COVID-19.

The chain combines TRBV19 with TRBJ1-2, with D perhaps TRBD1 (6 bases). V was shortened by 4 bases and J by 4 bases, with 7 bases between the two germline ends. In germline, CDR1 is LNHDA, CDR2 SQIVND (reference sequence). CDR3 length: 12 amino acids. The CDR3 sequence is CASSRTAYGYTF. The CDR3 coding sequence is TGTGCCAGTAGTAGGACAGCCTATGGCTACACCTTC.

V and J are TRBV9 and TRBJ1-4; 10 bases fit TRBD1. CDR3 length equals 16 residues. Trimming cost V 0 bases and J 7 bases; bases outside gene matches: 6. Per the germline V gene, CDR1 is SGDLS and CDR2 is YYNGEE. The CDR3 loop is CASSVASGTGVEKLFF. CDR3 bases: TGTGCCAGCAGCGTAGCCTCCGGGACAGGGGTTGAAAAACTGTTTTTT. Complete variable domain (other parts from reference TRBV9 and TRBJ1-4): DSGVTQTPKHLITATGQRVTLRCSPRSGDLSVYWYQQSLDQGLQFLIQYYNGEERAKGNILERFSAQQFPDLHSELNLSSLELGDSALYFCASSVASGTGVEKLFFGSGTQLSVL.

V is TRBV3-1 (or the pseudogene TRBV3-2) and J is TRBJ1-4; 10 bases map to TRBD1. Germline CDR1 reads LGHDT; CDR2 reads YNNKEL (reference sequence). CDR3 size: 15 residues. J gave up 8 bases and V 5 bases, and 8 bases lay outside the gene matches. The CDR3 here is CASSFRQGAGEKLFF. The CDR3 coding sequence is TGTGCCAGCAGCTTCCGACAGGGGGCGGGGGAAAAACTGTTTTTT.